Listed below are T cell receptor beta chains from one sample, sequenced in a study of naive and memory T cell subsets. TCRdb processed the UMI-ligation and nested PCR reads anew with MiXCR; each CDR3 protein has one entry. The top ten clones hold just over 0.13% of a sample with over 90,000 distinct CDR3 sequences, around 11% of them seen once. Sequencing was done on a sample of naive CD4+ T cells from blood. Receptor source: a human donor in good health. Both conserved end residues are part of each CDR3. The order of the fields is J gene, clone size, D gene, V gene, CDR3 DNA, CDR3 protein. A D gene is named only where the DNA matches it firmly. Some rows have no size entry. The others give once, few or many, or a class for an expanded clone.

j_gene: TRBJ2-1
abundance: many
d_gene: NA
v_gene: TRBV4-3
CDR3nt: TGCGCCAGCAGCCAAGATCCCGGCGGTGCCTCCTACAATGAGCAGTTCTTC
CDR3aa: CASSQDPGGASYNEQFF

j_gene: TRBJ2-3
abundance: few
d_gene: NA
v_gene: TRBV6-1
CDR3nt: TGTGCCAGCGAAATTCAGGAGCGAGGGGATACGCAGTATTTT
CDR3aa: CASEIQERGDTQYF

j_gene: TRBJ1-1
abundance: NA
d_gene: NA
v_gene: TRBV7-6
CDR3nt: TGTGCCAGCAGCTTCACCCCGGACACTGAAGCTTTCTTT
CDR3aa: CASSFTPDTEAFF

j_gene: TRBJ1-6
abundance: few
d_gene: NA
v_gene: TRBV7-2
CDR3nt: TGTGCCAGCAGCTTAAACAGGGTGAATTCACCCCTCCACTTT
CDR3aa: CASSLNRVNSPLHF

j_gene: TRBJ1-5
abundance: many
d_gene: NA
v_gene: TRBV5-6
CDR3nt: TGTGCCAGCAGCTTGTCTCCTAGGGGGGGTAGCAATCAGCCCCAGCATTTT
CDR3aa: CASSLSPRGGSNQPQHF

j_gene: TRBJ2-7
abundance: many
d_gene: TRBD2
v_gene: TRBV4-3
CDR3nt: TGCGCCAGCAGCCATCAAATTAGCGGGAGCGGCTACGAGCAGTACTTC
CDR3aa: CASSHQISGSGYEQYF

j_gene: TRBJ2-7
abundance: NA
d_gene: NA
v_gene: TRBV6-4
CDR3nt: TGTGCCAGCAGTGAACACAGGGAACGGGTCGCCTACGAGCAGTACTTC
CDR3aa: CASSEHRERVAYEQYF

j_gene: TRBJ2-7
abundance: many
d_gene: NA
v_gene: TRBV6-5
CDR3nt: TGTGCCAGTTCCGGGGCAGGGGAAACCTACGAGCAGTACTTC
CDR3aa: CASSGAGETYEQYF

j_gene: TRBJ1-1
abundance: many
d_gene: NA
v_gene: TRBV20-1
CDR3nt: TGCAGTGTTAAGAGGGGTGGCGCTGAAGCTTTCTTT
CDR3aa: CSVKRGGAEAFF

j_gene: TRBJ2-1
abundance: few
d_gene: NA
v_gene: TRBV7-3
CDR3nt: TGTGCCAGCAGCTTAAATCCCCGGGAGCAAGCCATTTACAATGAGCAGTTCTTC
CDR3aa: CASSLNPREQAIYNEQFF

j_gene: TRBJ2-1
abundance: many
d_gene: TRBD2
v_gene: TRBV5-1
CDR3nt: TGCGCCAGCAGCTTGGGTGCTAGCGGGATGAACAATGAGCAGTTCTTC
CDR3aa: CASSLGASGMNNEQFF

j_gene: TRBJ2-3
abundance: many
d_gene: NA
v_gene: TRBV11-3
CDR3nt: TGTGCCAGCAGCTCCCCGGGTGCAGATACGCAGTATTTT
CDR3aa: CASSSPGADTQYF

j_gene: TRBJ1-3
abundance: few
d_gene: TRBD1
v_gene: TRBV29-1
CDR3nt: TGCAGCGTGGCGACCGGGACAGGGGCTGGAAACACCATATATTTT
CDR3aa: CSVATGTGAGNTIYF

j_gene: TRBJ2-7
abundance: few
d_gene: TRBD1
v_gene: TRBV7-9
CDR3nt: TGTGCCAGCAGCACACGACAGGGCCCCTACGAGCAGTACTTC
CDR3aa: CASSTRQGPYEQYF

j_gene: TRBJ2-7
abundance: few
d_gene: TRBD1
v_gene: TRBV6-2/TRBV6-3
CDR3nt: TGTGCCAGCAGTGGACAGGGGGCCCACGAGCAGTACTTC
CDR3aa: CASSGQGAHEQYF

j_gene: TRBJ2-1
abundance: many
d_gene: TRBD2
v_gene: TRBV5-1
CDR3nt: TGCGCCAGCAGCTACTCTAGCGGGGTCAATGAGCAGTTCTTC
CDR3aa: CASSYSSGVNEQFF

j_gene: TRBJ1-1
abundance: NA
d_gene: NA
v_gene: TRBV4-2
CDR3nt: TGTGCCAGCAGCCAAGCCGGACGAAGGGCGAACACTGAAGCTTTCTTT
CDR3aa: CASSQAGRRANTEAFF

j_gene: TRBJ1-1
abundance: NA
d_gene: NA
v_gene: TRBV20-1
CDR3nt: TGCAGTGCCTCACAGACCCTGAACACTGAAGCTTTCTTT
CDR3aa: CSASQTLNTEAFF

j_gene: TRBJ1-5
abundance: NA
d_gene: TRBD1
v_gene: TRBV20-1
CDR3nt: TGCAGTGCTAGAGACCCGACAGGGGGCAATCAGCCCCAGCATTTT
CDR3aa: CSARDPTGGNQPQHF

j_gene: TRBJ2-1
abundance: many
d_gene: TRBD1
v_gene: TRBV20-1
CDR3nt: TGCAGTGCAAACAGGGGGAGTCTGGTGGATGAGCAGTTCTTC
CDR3aa: CSANRGSLVDEQFF

j_gene: TRBJ2-5
abundance: few
d_gene: TRBD1
v_gene: TRBV29-1
CDR3nt: TGCAGCGCACAAGGGACAGGCCTCCAAGAGACCCAGTACTTC
CDR3aa: CSAQGTGLQETQYF

j_gene: TRBJ1-1
abundance: NA
d_gene: NA
v_gene: TRBV11-1
CDR3nt: TGTGCCAGTAGACAGAACACTGAAGCTTTCTTT
CDR3aa: CASRQNTEAFF

j_gene: TRBJ2-1
abundance: NA
d_gene: TRBD1
v_gene: TRBV25-1
CDR3nt: TGTGCCAGCAGCTCCAGGCGGGGACAGGGGGCATGGAATGAGCAGTTCTTC
CDR3aa: CASSSRRGQGAWNEQFF

j_gene: TRBJ1-5
abundance: few
d_gene: TRBD1
v_gene: TRBV12-3/TRBV12-4
CDR3nt: TGTGCCAGCAGTGGAGACGGGACAGTCCTCAATCAGCCCCAGCATTTT
CDR3aa: CASSGDGTVLNQPQHF

j_gene: TRBJ2-1
abundance: NA
d_gene: NA
v_gene: TRBV19
CDR3nt: TGTGCCAGTAGGAATGGCCGTGAGCAGTTCTTC
CDR3aa: CASRNGREQFF

j_gene: TRBJ2-3
abundance: many
d_gene: TRBD2
v_gene: TRBV20-1
CDR3nt: TGCAGTGCTAGAGGCCAGCGGGGGGGCTGGACAGATACGCAGTATTTT
CDR3aa: CSARGQRGGWTDTQYF

j_gene: TRBJ1-5
abundance: once
d_gene: TRBD1
v_gene: TRBV19
CDR3nt: TGTGCCAGTAGTCCCTGGGACAGGGGGGTTATTCAGCCCCAGCATTTT
CDR3aa: CASSPWDRGVIQPQHF

j_gene: TRBJ2-4
abundance: few
d_gene: NA
v_gene: TRBV5-1
CDR3nt: TGCGCCAGCAGCTTAACTTCAGGAGTAGCCAAAAACATTCAGTACTTC
CDR3aa: CASSLTSGVAKNIQYF

j_gene: TRBJ2-3
abundance: many
d_gene: TRBD2
v_gene: TRBV4-2
CDR3nt: TGTGCCAGCAGCCAAGATCGGCTAGCGGGAAGTAGGGTAGATACGCAGTATTTT
CDR3aa: CASSQDRLAGSRVDTQYF

j_gene: TRBJ1-1
abundance: few
d_gene: TRBD1
v_gene: TRBV3-1
CDR3nt: TGTGCCAGCAGCCGGGGACAGGGCTTTAACACTGAAGCTTTCTTT
CDR3aa: CASSRGQGFNTEAFF

j_gene: TRBJ2-1
abundance: NA
d_gene: TRBD2
v_gene: TRBV15
CDR3nt: TGTGCCACCAGCAGAGATCCGCTAGCGGGTCTCTACAATGAGCAGTTCTTC
CDR3aa: CATSRDPLAGLYNEQFF

j_gene: TRBJ2-7
abundance: NA
d_gene: TRBD2
v_gene: TRBV18
CDR3nt: TGTGCCAGCTCCAGGGCTTCCGGGACTAGCGAGACCTACGAGCAGTACTTC
CDR3aa: CASSRASGTSETYEQYF

j_gene: TRBJ1-3
abundance: NA
d_gene: NA
v_gene: TRBV5-4
CDR3nt: TGTGCCAGCAGCTTGGAGGCTGGAAACACCATATATTTT
CDR3aa: CASSLEAGNTIYF